The 3 T cell receptor beta chains below were found in one sample sequenced in a study of vaccination effects on CD4 cells after COVID-19. Sequencing was performed with immunoSEQ multiplex PCR; in TCRdb, only in-frame clones are kept and a portion is missing. This repertoire shows about 63,000 clones, less than 80% found once; its top ten account for less than 4%. The antigens of these receptors remain unknown. Using viral peptide pools, the ViraFEST assay grew out antigen-specific CD4+ T cells prior to sequencing. Investigators separated out CD4+ T cells once approximately 10 days of culture had passed. The healthy vaccine recipients, who had no prior SARS-CoV-2 infection, showed negative nucleocapsid antibodies. The input for sequencing was CD4+ T cells from PBMCs cultured with HCoV-OC43 spike peptides, taken before COVID-19 vaccination. Described subset: HCoV-OC43 spike overlapping peptide pool stimulation. The receptor set was obtained from a human donor who received a COVID-19 vaccine.

The chain has TRBV9 and TRBJ2-7; 9 nucleotides match TRBD2. CDR1 and CDR2 (germline): SGDLS, YYNGEE. J gave up 2 bases and V 4 bases, and 4 bases lay outside the gene matches. The CDR3 totals 14 residues. The CDR3 loop reads CASSIRGGAYEQYV. CDR3 sequence (DNA): TGTGCCAGCAGCATCCGCGGGGGGGCCTACGAGCAGTACGTC.

The V and J genes are TRBV5-1 and TRBJ1-3; a weak D match, TRBD1 (5 bases). The germline V gene encodes CDR1 SGHRS and CDR2 YFSETQ. This CDR3 spans 16 amino acids. The ends were cut back, 0 bases at V and 0 bases at J, with 10 bases in the middle. CDR3 loop: CASSLDPGSSGNTIYF. The CDR3 DNA follows: TGCGCCAGCAGCTTGGATCCAGGGAGCTCTGGAAACACCATATATTTT.

This clone has a handful of counts. The CDR3 sequence is CASRTANTEAFF. The CDR3 DNA reads as TGTGCCAGTCGGACAGCGAACACTGAAGCTTTCTTT. This chain joins TRBV19 and TRBJ1-1; maybe TRBD1 (6 bases). Germline CDR1 and CDR2: LNHDA and SQIVND (reference sequence). This CDR3 is built from 12 residues. V was pared by 8 bases and J by 1 base, with 8 bases between.